A selection of T cell receptor beta chains follows, all from one sample in a study of CD8 T cells in ankylosing spondylitis. TCRdb re-called the 5' RACE reads with MiXCR, one entry per CDR3 protein. The table includes about 280,000 distinct CDR3 sequences, about 19% detected once. The sample was blood, either unsorted or a sorted T cell fraction (not recorded which). These receptors originate from a male donor with ankylosing spondylitis or in good health (not recorded which). Both conserved end residues are trimmed from each CDR3. A D gene is named only where the DNA matches it firmly.

j_gene: TRBJ2-2; d_gene: -; v_gene: TRBV7-3; CDR3aa: ASSLGEVWATGELF
j_gene: TRBJ2-2; d_gene: TRBD2; v_gene: TRBV28; CDR3aa: ASSYSLAEDTGELF
j_gene: TRBJ2-5; d_gene: -; v_gene: TRBV20-1; CDR3aa: SASEGETQY
j_gene: TRBJ1-5; d_gene: -; v_gene: TRBV2; CDR3aa: ASSSENSNQPQH
j_gene: TRBJ2-1; d_gene: -; v_gene: TRBV5-6; CDR3aa: ASSLYQGMGTHNEQF
j_gene: TRBJ2-3; d_gene: -; v_gene: TRBV7-8; CDR3aa: ASSTVPSTDTQY
j_gene: TRBJ2-5; d_gene: -; v_gene: TRBV20-1; CDR3aa: SASLGGGETQY
j_gene: TRBJ2-2; d_gene: TRBD2; v_gene: TRBV27; CDR3aa: ASSLRTSVLAGELF
j_gene: TRBJ2-5; d_gene: -; v_gene: TRBV5-1; CDR3aa: ASSQQETQY
j_gene: TRBJ2-1; d_gene: -; v_gene: TRBV5-1; CDR3aa: ASSSDTGSYNEQF
j_gene: TRBJ2-1; d_gene: -; v_gene: TRBV29-1; CDR3aa: SVPVGAGQF
j_gene: TRBJ1-5; d_gene: TRBD1; v_gene: TRBV20-1; CDR3aa: SAFTGAFNQPQH
j_gene: TRBJ1-1; d_gene: TRBD1; v_gene: TRBV5-4; CDR3aa: ASSSGKTGRGIGEAF
j_gene: TRBJ1-2; d_gene: -; v_gene: TRBV27; CDR3aa: ASSLYPDTGYGYT
j_gene: TRBJ1-3; d_gene: TRBD1; v_gene: TRBV28; CDR3aa: ASSSGTGAAATIY
j_gene: TRBJ2-1; d_gene: TRBD2; v_gene: TRBV5-1; CDR3aa: ASSLLPSGRGEQF
j_gene: TRBJ2-1; d_gene: -; v_gene: TRBV5-1; CDR3aa: ASSLVGRLDPRYNEQF
j_gene: TRBJ2-6; d_gene: -; v_gene: TRBV3-1; CDR3aa: ASSQGSGTGANVLT
j_gene: TRBJ2-1; d_gene: TRBD1; v_gene: TRBV7-2; CDR3aa: ASSLRTGTVNEQF
j_gene: TRBJ1-6; d_gene: -; v_gene: TRBV18; CDR3aa: ASSPGTFGPLH
j_gene: TRBJ1-1; d_gene: TRBD1; v_gene: TRBV5-6; CDR3aa: ASSADRARTTEAF